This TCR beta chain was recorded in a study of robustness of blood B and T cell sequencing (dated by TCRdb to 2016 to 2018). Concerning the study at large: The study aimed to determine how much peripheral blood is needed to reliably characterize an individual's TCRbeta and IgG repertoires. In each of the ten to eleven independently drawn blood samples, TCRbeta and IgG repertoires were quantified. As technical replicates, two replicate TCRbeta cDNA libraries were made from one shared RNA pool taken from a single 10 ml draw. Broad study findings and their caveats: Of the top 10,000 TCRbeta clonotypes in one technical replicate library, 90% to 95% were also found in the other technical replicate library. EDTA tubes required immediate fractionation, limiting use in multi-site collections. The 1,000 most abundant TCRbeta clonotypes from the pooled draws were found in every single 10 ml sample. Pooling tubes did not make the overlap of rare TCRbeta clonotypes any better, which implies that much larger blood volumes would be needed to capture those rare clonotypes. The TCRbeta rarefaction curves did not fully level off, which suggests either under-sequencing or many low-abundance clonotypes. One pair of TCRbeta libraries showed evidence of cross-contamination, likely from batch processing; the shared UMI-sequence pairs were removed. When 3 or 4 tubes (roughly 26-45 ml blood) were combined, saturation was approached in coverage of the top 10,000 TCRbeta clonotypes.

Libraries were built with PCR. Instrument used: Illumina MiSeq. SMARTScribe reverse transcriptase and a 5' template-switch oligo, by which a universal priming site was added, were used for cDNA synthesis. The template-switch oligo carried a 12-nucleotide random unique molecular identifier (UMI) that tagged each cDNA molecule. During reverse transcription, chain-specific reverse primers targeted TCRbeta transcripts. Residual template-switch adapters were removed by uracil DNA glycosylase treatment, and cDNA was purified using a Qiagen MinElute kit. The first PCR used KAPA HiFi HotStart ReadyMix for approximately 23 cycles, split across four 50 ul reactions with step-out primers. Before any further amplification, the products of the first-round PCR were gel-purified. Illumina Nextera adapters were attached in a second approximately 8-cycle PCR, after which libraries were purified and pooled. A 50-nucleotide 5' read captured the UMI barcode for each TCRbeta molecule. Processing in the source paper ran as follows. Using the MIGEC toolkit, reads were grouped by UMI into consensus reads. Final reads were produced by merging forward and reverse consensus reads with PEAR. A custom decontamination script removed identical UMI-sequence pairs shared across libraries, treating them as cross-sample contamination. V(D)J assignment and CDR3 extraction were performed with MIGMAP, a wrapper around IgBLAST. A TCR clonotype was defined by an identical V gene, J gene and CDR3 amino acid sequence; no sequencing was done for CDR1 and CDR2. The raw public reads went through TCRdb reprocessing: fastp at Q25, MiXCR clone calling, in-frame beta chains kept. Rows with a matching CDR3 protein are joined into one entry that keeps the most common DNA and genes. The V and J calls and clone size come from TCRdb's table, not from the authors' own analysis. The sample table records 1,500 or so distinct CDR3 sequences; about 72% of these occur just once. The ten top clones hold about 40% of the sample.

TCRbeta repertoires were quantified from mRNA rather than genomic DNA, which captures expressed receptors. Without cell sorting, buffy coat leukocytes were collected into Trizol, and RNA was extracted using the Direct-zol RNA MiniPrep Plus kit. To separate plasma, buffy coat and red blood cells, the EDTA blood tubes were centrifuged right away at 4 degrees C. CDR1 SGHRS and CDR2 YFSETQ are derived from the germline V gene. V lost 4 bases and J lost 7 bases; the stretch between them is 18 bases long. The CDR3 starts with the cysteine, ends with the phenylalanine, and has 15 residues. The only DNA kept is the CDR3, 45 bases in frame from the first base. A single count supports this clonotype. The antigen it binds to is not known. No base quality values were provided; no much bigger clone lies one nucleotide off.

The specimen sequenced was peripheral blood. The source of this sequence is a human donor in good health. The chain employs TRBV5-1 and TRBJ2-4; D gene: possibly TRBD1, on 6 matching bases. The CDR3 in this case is CASSPAPGTSNIQYF. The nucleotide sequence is TGCGCCAGCAGCCCTGCACCCGGGACAAGTAACATTCAGTACTTC. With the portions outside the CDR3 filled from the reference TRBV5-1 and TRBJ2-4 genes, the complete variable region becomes KAGVTQTPRYLIKTRGQQVTLSCSPISGHRSVSWYQQTPGQGLQFLFEYFSETQRNKGNFPGRFSGRQFSNSRSEMNVSTLELGDSALYLCASSPAPGTSNIQYFGAGTRLSVL.